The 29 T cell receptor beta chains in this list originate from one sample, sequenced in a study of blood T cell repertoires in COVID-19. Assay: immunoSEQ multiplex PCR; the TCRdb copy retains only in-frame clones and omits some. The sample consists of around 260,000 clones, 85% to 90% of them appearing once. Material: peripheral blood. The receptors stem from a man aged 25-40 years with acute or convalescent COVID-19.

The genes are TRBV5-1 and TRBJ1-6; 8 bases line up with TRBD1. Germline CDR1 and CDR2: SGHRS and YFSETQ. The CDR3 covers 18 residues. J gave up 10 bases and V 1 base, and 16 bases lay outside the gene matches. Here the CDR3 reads CASSLKGSQTGGSSPLHF. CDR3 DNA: TGCGCCAGCAGCTTGAAAGGATCCCAAACAGGGGGAAGCTCACCCCTCCACTTT.

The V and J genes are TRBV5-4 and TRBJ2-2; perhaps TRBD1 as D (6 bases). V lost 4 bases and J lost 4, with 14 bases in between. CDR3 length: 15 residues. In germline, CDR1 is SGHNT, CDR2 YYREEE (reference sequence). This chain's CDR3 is CASSPQNRVTGELFF. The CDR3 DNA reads TGTGCCAGCAGCCCCCAGAACAGGGTCACCGGGGAGCTGTTTTTT.

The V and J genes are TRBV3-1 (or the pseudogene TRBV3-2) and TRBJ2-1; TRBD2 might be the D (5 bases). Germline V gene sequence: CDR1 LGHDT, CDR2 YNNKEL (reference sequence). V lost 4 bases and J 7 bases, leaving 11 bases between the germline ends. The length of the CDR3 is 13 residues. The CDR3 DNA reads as TGTGCCAGCAGCCCCTATACGGGGAATGAGCAGTTCTTC. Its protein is CASSPYTGNEQFF.

CDR3 coding DNA: TGTGCCAGCACCCTAACAGGGGGCTTAGAGACCCAGTACTTC. It translates to CASTLTGGLETQYF. This chain links TRBV2 with TRBJ2-5; 9 bases are a match to TRBD1. Germline loops: CDR1 SNHLY, CDR2 FYNNEI. The CDR3 runs to 14 residues. J lost 4 bases, V lost 7 bases, and 7 bases had no gene match.

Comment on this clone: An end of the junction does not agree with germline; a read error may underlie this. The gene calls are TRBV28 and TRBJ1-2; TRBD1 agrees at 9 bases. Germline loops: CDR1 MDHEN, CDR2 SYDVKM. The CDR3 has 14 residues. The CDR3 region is CASRLSQGAGGYTF. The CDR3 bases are TGTGCCAGCAGGTTATCACAGGGGGCAGGGGGCTACACCTTC.

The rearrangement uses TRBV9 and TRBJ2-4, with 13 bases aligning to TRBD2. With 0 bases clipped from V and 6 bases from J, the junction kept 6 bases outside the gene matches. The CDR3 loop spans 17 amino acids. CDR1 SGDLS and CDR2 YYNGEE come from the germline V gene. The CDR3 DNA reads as TGTGCCAGCAGCGTAGGGTCGGGACTAGCGGGACTAAACATTCAGTACTTC. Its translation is CASSVGSGLAGLNIQYF.

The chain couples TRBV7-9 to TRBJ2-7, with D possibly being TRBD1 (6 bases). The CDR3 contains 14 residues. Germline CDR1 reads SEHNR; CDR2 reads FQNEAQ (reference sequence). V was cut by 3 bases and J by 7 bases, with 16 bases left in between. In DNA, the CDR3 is TGTGCCAGCAGCTTGCGACAGGCCCCAGGGGAGCAGTACTTC. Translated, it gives CASSLRQAPGEQYF.

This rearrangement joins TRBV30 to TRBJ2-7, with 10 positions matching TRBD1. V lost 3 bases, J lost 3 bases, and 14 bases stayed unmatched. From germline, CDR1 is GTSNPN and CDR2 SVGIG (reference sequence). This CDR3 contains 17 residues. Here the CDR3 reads CAWSSMTLRDRGYEQYF. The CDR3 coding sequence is TGTGCCTGGAGCTCTATGACCCTCCGGGACAGGGGCTACGAGCAGTACTTC.

The CDR3 DNA follows: TGCGCCAGCAGTTATGGACAGGCGATGGGCACTGAAGCTTTCTTT. Protein product: CASSYGQAMGTEAFF. The chain is built from TRBV5-1 and TRBJ1-1; 7 positions match TRBD1. V lost 5 bases, J lost 4 bases, and 11 bases stayed unmatched. The CDR3 sequence is 15 residues long. The germline CDR1 and CDR2 sequences are SGHRS and YFSETQ.

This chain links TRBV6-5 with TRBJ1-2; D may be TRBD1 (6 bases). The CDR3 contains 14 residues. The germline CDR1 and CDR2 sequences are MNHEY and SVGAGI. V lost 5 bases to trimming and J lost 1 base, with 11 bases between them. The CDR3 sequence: CASSPYRDNYGYTF. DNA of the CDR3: TGTGCCAGCAGTCCCTACAGGGATAACTATGGCTACACCTTC.

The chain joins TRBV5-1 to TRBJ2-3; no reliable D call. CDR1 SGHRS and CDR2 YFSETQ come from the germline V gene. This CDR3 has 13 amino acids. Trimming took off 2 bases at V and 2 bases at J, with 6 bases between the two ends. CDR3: CASSFHYTDTQYF. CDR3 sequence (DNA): TGCGCCAGCAGCTTCCACTACACAGATACGCAGTATTTT. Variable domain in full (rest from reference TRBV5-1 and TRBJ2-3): KAGVTQTPRYLIKTRGQQVTLSCSPISGHRSVSWYQQTPGQGLQFLFEYFSETQRNKGNFPGRFSGRQFSNSRSEMNVSTLELGDSALYLCASSFHYTDTQYFGPGTRLTVL.

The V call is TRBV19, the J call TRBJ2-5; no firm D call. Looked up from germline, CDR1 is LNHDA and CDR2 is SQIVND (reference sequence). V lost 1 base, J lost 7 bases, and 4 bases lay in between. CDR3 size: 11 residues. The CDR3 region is CASSIGRTQYF. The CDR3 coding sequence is TGTGCCAGTAGTATAGGCAGGACCCAGTACTTC.

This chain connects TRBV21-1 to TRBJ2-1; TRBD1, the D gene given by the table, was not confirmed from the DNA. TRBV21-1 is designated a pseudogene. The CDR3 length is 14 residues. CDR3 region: CASSKGDSHNEQFF. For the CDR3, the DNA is TGTGCCAGCAGCAAAGGCGACAGCCACAATGAGCAGTTCTTC.

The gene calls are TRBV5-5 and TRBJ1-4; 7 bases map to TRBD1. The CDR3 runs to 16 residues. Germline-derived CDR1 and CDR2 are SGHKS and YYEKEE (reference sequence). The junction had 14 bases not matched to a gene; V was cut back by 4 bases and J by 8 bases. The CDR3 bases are TGTGCCAGCAGCCAAGAAAGGGGGCTCGTTAGGGAAAAACTGTTTTTT. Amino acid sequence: CASSQERGLVREKLFF.

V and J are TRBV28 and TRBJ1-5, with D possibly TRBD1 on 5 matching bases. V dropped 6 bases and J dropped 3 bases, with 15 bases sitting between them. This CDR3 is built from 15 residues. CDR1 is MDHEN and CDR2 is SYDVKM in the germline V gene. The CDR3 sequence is CASSSTNRYNQPQHF. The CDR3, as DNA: TGTGCCAGCAGCTCGACCAACAGGTACAATCAGCCCCAGCATTTT.

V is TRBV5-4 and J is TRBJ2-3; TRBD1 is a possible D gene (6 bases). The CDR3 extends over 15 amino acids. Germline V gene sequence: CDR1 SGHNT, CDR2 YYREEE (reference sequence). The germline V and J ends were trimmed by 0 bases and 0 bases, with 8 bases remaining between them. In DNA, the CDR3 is TGTGCCAGCAGCTTGGGACAGGTTAGCACAGATACGCAGTATTTT. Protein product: CASSLGQVSTDTQYF. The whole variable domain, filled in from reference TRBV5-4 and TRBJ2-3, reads ETGVTQSPTHLIKTRGQQVTLRCSSQSGHNTVSWYQQALGQGPQFIFQYYREEENGRGNFPPRFSGLQFPNYSSELNVNALELDDSALYLCASSLGQVSTDTQYFGPGTRLTVL.

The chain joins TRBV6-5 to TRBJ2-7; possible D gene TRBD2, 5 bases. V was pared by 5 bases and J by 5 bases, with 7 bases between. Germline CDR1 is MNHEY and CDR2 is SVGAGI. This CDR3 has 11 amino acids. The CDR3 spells CASSRRDEQYF. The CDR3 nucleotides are TGTGCCAGCAGTCGGCGGGACGAGCAGTACTTC.

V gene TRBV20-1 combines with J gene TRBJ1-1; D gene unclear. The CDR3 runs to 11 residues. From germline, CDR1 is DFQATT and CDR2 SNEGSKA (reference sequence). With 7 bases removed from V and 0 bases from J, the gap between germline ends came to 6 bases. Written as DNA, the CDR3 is TGCAGTGGCGACTTGAACACTGAAGCTTTCTTT. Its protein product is CSGDLNTEAFF.

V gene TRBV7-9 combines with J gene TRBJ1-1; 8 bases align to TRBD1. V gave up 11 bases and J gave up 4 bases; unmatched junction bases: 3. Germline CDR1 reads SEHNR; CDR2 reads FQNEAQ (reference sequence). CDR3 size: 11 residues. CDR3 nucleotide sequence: TGTGCCGGACAGGGCCGCACTGAAGCTTTCTTT. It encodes CAGQGRTEAFF.

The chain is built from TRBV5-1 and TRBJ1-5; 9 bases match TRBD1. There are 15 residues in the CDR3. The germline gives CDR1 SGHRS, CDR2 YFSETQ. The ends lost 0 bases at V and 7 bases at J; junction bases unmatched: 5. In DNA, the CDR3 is TGCGCCAGCAGCTTGGCGGGGACAGGGAACCAGCCCCAGCATTTT. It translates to CASSLAGTGNQPQHF.

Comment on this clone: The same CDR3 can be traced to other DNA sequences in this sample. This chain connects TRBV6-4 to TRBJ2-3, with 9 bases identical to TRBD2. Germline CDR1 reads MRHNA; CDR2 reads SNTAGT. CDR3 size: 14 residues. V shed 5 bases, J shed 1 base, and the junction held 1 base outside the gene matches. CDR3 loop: CASSLAGGTDTQYF. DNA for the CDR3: TGTGCCAGCAGTTTAGCGGGGGGCACAGATACGCAGTATTTT.

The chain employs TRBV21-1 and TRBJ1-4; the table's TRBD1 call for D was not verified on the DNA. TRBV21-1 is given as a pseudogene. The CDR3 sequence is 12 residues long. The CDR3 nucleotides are TGTGCAAGCGGGGACAGTCCTGAAAAACTGTTTTTT. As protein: CASGDSPEKLFF.

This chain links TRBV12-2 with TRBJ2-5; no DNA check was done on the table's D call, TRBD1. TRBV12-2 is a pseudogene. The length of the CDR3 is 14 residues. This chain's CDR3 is CASRDWTGQETQYF. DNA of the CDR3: TGTGCAAGTCGCGACTGGACAGGGCAAGAGACCCAGTACTTC.

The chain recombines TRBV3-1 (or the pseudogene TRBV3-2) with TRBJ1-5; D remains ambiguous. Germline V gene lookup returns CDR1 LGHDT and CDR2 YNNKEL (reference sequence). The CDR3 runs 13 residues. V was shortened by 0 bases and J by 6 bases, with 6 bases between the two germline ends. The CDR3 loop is CASSQDTVQPQHF. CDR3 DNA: TGTGCCAGCAGCCAAGACACTGTTCAGCCCCAGCATTTT.

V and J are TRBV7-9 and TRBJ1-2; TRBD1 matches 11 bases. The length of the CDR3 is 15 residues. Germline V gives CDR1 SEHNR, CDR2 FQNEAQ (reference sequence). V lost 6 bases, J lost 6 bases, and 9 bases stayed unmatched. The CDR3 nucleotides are TGTGCCAGCAGATCGGACAGGGGGCTAGCCCATGGCTACACCTTC. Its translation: CASRSDRGLAHGYTF.

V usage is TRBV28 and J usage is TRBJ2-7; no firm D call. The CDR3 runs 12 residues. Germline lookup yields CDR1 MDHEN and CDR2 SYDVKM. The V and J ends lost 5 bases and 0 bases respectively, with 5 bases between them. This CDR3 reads CASSMSSYEQYF. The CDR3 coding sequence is TGTGCCAGCAGTATGAGCTCCTACGAGCAGTACTTC.

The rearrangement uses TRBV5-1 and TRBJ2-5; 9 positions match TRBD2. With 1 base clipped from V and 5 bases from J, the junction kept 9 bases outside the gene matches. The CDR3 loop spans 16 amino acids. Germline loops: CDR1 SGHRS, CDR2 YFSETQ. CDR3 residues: CASSLQVSGSGETQYF. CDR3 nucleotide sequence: TGCGCCAGCAGCTTGCAAGTTAGCGGGAGTGGCGAGACCCAGTACTTC.

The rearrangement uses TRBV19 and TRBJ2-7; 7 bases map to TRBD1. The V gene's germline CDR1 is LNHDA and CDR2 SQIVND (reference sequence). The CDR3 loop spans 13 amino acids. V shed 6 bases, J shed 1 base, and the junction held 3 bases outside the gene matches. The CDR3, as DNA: TGTGCCAGTAGAACGACAGGGTCCTACGAGCAGTACTTC. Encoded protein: CASRTTGSYEQYF.

The CDR3 spells CASSTDSGNTIYF. The DNA for the CDR3 is TGTGCCAGCAGTACTGACTCTGGAAACACCATATATTTT. This chain joins TRBV2 and TRBJ1-3; D not resolved. This CDR3 has 13 amino acids. Per germline, CDR1 SNHLY and CDR2 FYNNEI. The V gene lost 5 bases and the J gene lost 0 bases, with 5 bases spanning the gap.